This T cell receptor beta chain is from a study of identical twins. In TCRdb, the 5' RACE reads were re-called with MiXCR into one record per CDR3 protein. The sample lists hundreds of thousands of distinct CDR3 sequences; 5.5% to 7.5% were seen once. V was pared by 6 bases and J by 6 bases, with 8 bases of the junction left unmatched. Germline V gene lookup returns CDR1 ENHRY and CDR2 SYGVKD. The length of the CDR3 is 13 residues. The sequenced material came from naive T cells sorted from blood. The chain carries TRBV10-3 and TRBJ2-7; TRBD1 matches at 7 bases. The clonotype was recovered from a man aged 18 to 29 in good health. The DNA for the CDR3 is TGTGCCATCAGGACTGAACAGGGGTCCGAGCAGTACTTC. Translation: CAIRTEQGSEQYF.